This T cell receptor beta chain came from a study of blood T cell repertoires in COVID-19. Study as a whole: Researchers got acute and convalescent COVID-19 samples from the United States, Italy and Spain. In each case, the material was cDNA or gDNA derived from T cells, B-cell-depleted T cells, or PBMCs.

In the study's own analysis: The authors estimated nucleated cell counts from reference gene primer amplification. This table comes from immunoSEQ multiplex PCR, and its TCRdb copy is limited to in-frame clones, with some not included. V, J and clone size were drawn from that table, and D and trimming were deduced from the DNA. Of around 180,000 clones listed, 75% to 90% are singletons. This CDR3 has 13 residues. CDR1 is MNHEY, CDR2 SVGAGI, per germline. Trimming cost V 8 bases and J 0 bases, with 11 bases left between them. The sequenced sample consisted of peripheral blood. This TCR was sampled from a man in his sixties with acute or convalescent COVID-19. The chain combines TRBV6-5 with TRBJ2-7, with TRBD1 as a possible D gene (6 bases). Here the CDR3 reads CASRTGSSYEQYF. The CDR3 DNA is TGTGCCAGCCGTACAGGGTCCTCCTACGAGCAGTACTTC.